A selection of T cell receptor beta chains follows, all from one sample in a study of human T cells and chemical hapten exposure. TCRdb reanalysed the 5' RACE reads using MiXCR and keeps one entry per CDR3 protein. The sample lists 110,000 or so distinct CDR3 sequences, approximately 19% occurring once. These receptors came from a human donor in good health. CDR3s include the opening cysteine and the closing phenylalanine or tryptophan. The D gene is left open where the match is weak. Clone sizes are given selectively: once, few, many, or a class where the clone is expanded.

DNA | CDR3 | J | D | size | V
TGCGCCAGCAGCTTGGATGGGACCTTCTCCTACGAGCAGTACTTC | CASSLDGTFSYEQYF | TRBJ2-7 | . | . | TRBV5-1
TGTGCCAGCATCCCGGGGAGCCCCTATAATTCACCCCTCCACTTT | CASIPGSPYNSPLHF | TRBJ1-6 | . | . | TRBV28
TGTGCCAGCAGCCCCCCCGGAGGGTTTGACAATGAGCAGTTCTTC | CASSPPGGFDNEQFF | TRBJ2-1 | . | . | TRBV11-2
TGTGCCAGCAGCTTCGGTTCTATTGGGAATAGAGCCGGGGAGCTGTTTTTT | CASSFGSIGNRAGELFF | TRBJ2-2 | . | . | TRBV11-1
TGCAGTGCTAGGAGTCTAGCGGGAGGACATGCCCTCGAGCAGTACTTC | CSARSLAGGHALEQYF | TRBJ2-7 | TRBD2 | few | TRBV20-1
TGTGCCTGGAGTTCCGGACAGGGCGTTCAGCCCCAGCATTTT | CAWSSGQGVQPQHF | TRBJ1-5 | TRBD1 | . | TRBV30
TGTGCCAGCAGTCTCCCCGCAGCCCCCAATCAGCCCCAGCATTTT | CASSLPAAPNQPQHF | TRBJ1-5 | . | . | TRBV28
TGCAGTGCTAGAGATGCAGTTACGGGAGTGGGTGAGCAGTTCTTC | CSARDAVTGVGEQFF | TRBJ2-1 | . | few | TRBV20-1
TGTGCCAGCAGCGGGACAGGGGGCTCGGGGAATTCACCCCTCCACTTT | CASSGTGGSGNSPLHF | TRBJ1-6 | TRBD1 | few | TRBV9
TGTGCCAGCACCAACATAGGGCCCCGGCCCTCAGATACGCAGTATTTT | CASTNIGPRPSDTQYF | TRBJ2-3 | . | few | TRBV6-6
TGTGCCAGCAGGAGCCCCATTGGACAGAACTATGGCTACACCTTC | CASRSPIGQNYGYTF | TRBJ1-2 | . | few | TRBV27
TGTGCCAGTAGCATTTCTAGTTCCCTACGAGGGTGGCAGTACTTC | CASSISSSLRGWQYF | TRBJ2-7 | . | . | TRBV19
TGTGCCAGCAGCGTGGGGAGATCCTACAATGAGCAGTTCTTC | CASSVGRSYNEQFF | TRBJ2-1 | . | . | TRBV7-2
TGTGCCAGCAGCCGCCTTCTAGAAGGAGGTGCTGAAGCTTTCTTT | CASSRLLEGGAEAFF | TRBJ1-1 | . | . | TRBV4-2
TGTGCCAGCAGTTTGGGGCTAAGCTCCTACAATGAGCAGTTCTTC | CASSLGLSSYNEQFF | TRBJ2-1 | . | . | TRBV27
TGCGCCAGCAGCCCCCGACCCTTGGACGGAACCTACGAGCAGTACTTC | CASSPRPLDGTYEQYF | TRBJ2-7 | . | . | TRBV4-1
TGCAGTGCTAGAAAAGGGAGCGGGAGGTTCGAGACCCAGTACTTC | CSARKGSGRFETQYF | TRBJ2-5 | TRBD2 | few | TRBV20-1
TGTGCCAGCAGTTTTCACAGGGGGCAGGGCGAGCAGTACTTC | CASSFHRGQGEQYF | TRBJ2-7 | TRBD1 | . | TRBV27
TGTGCCAGCAGCTTAGGGGACAGTTTGAACACTGAAGCTTTCTTT | CASSLGDSLNTEAFF | TRBJ1-1 | TRBD1 | few | TRBV7-3
TGTGCCAGCAGTTTATCGGGGGGTGAGCAAGAGACCCAGTACTTC | CASSLSGGEQETQYF | TRBJ2-5 | TRBD2 | few | TRBV28
TGTGCCAGCAGTTTCAGGGCGGGGGAAAGCAATCAGCCCCAGCATTTT | CASSFRAGESNQPQHF | TRBJ1-5 | . | few | TRBV12-3/TRBV12-4
TGTGCCAGCAGCCAGGGAGTTGGGTCTGGGGCCAACGTCCTGACTTTC | CASSQGVGSGANVLTF | TRBJ2-6 | . | few | TRBV7-3
TGTGCCAGCAGTTTAAACCGGAGGGGTTTGTCAGATACGCAGTATTTT | CASSLNRRGLSDTQYF | TRBJ2-3 | . | . | TRBV28
TGTGCCAGCAGCTTCAAGGATACGCAGTATTTT | CASSFKDTQYF | TRBJ2-3 | . | . | TRBV7-9
TGTGCCAGCAGCTTAGGAACAGCGGGATTAGGAAATGAGCAGTTCTTC | CASSLGTAGLGNEQFF | TRBJ2-1 | TRBD2 | . | TRBV7-2
TGTGCCAGCAGTGAGCCGGGACAGGGCCTTAGCACAGATACGCAGTATTTT | CASSEPGQGLSTDTQYF | TRBJ2-3 | TRBD1 | . | TRBV25-1
TGCGCCAGCAGTCACCCGGGACCCCGAGGCCATCAGCCCCAGCATTTT | CASSHPGPRGHQPQHF | TRBJ1-5 | . | few | TRBV23-1
TGTGCCAGTCAAGACCTCGCCGGAGGCAATCAGCCCCAGCATTTT | CASQDLAGGNQPQHF | TRBJ1-5 | . | . | TRBV19
TGTGCCAGCACCCGGGGGGGGAGCTCCTACGAGCAGTACTTC | CASTRGGSSYEQYF | TRBJ2-7 | TRBD2 | . | TRBV28
TGTGCCAGCGGGGTTTATACGCAGTATTTT | CASGVYTQYF | TRBJ2-3 | . | . | TRBV2
TGCGCCAGCAGCTTGGCGGGGGGGCAGGCGGAGACCCAGTACTTC | CASSLAGGQAETQYF | TRBJ2-5 | TRBD2 | . | TRBV5-1
TGTGCCAGCAGTTACACTAGCGGGACGTACGAGCAGTACTTC | CASSYTSGTYEQYF | TRBJ2-7 | TRBD2 | few | TRBV6-6
TGTGCCAGCACCCTGACAGGATTCACCGGGGAGCTGTTTTTT | CASTLTGFTGELFF | TRBJ2-2 | . | once | TRBV6-1
TGCGCCAGCAGTCAAAATTTTCGGGCACCCTGCTACGAGCAGTACTTC | CASSQNFRAPCYEQYF | TRBJ2-7 | . | . | TRBV23-1
TGTGCCAGCAGGGACCTCCGGGACAGTGGGTTCCCCGAGCAGTACTTC | CASRDLRDSGFPEQYF | TRBJ2-7 | TRBD1 | . | TRBV2
TGTGCCACCAGTCCGCGCGGGACCGGGGAGCTGTTTTTT | CATSPRGTGELFF | TRBJ2-2 | . | . | TRBV24-1
TGTGCCTCATTTTCACGGGGAGGTATGACAGATACGCAGTATTTT | CASFSRGGMTDTQYF | TRBJ2-3 | . | . | TRBV7-8
TGTGCCAGCAGCACCTACAGGGGCCGCAATGAGCAGTTCTTC | CASSTYRGRNEQFF | TRBJ2-1 | TRBD1 | . | TRBV7-2
TGTGCCAGCGTTCAGGTTAACAATCAGCCCCAGCATTTT | CASVQVNNQPQHF | TRBJ1-5 | . | few | TRBV2
TGTGCCAGCACCCAGGGATCGGCCACTGAAGCTTTCTTT | CASTQGSATEAFF | TRBJ1-1 | . | . | TRBV6-5
TGTGCCAGCGAGGGCAGGGCAGAGACCCAGTACTTC | CASEGRAETQYF | TRBJ2-5 | . | few | TRBV2
TGTGCCTGGAGTCTGGGACTAGCGGGAGGGTTTGAGCAGTTCTTC | CAWSLGLAGGFEQFF | TRBJ2-1 | TRBD2 | few | TRBV30